A selection of T cell receptor beta chains follows, all from one sample in a study of blood T cell repertoires in COVID-19. TCRdb's copy holds only in-frame clones and misses some; the assay was immunoSEQ multiplex PCR. The sample has some 46,000 clones; approximately 90% are singletons. Sequencing used peripheral blood. These TCRs come from a man aged 55 to 70 with active COVID-19. Each CDR3 is given without its conserved first and last residue. The D gene is left open where the match is weak.

v_call d_call cdr3_aa
TRBV5-1 TRBD2 ASSKAGTSGRNTGELF
TRBV30 - AWNAGPNEKLF
TRBV19 TRBD1 ASRQGNYGYT
TRBV24-1 TRBD1 ATSDFLTGAGANEKLF
TRBV4-1 - ASSQRQGRRGYT
TRBV7-2 - ASSLEFGQGRGYT
TRBV9 TRBD2 ASSTKAGGYNEQF
TRBV5-1 TRBD2 ASSFRPPGLALPGVYEQY
TRBV5-4 - ASSLESGGLETQY
TRBV9 - ASSAGVTNEKLF
TRBV5-1 - ASSLEPPTGNTEAF
TRBV6-5 TRBD1 ASRLGQGVQPQH
TRBV29-1 TRBD1 SAQQGNEKLF
TRBV27 TRBD2 ASSLLAGGAGELF
TRBV2 TRBD1 ASSEGTGEWYEQY
TRBV6-6 - ASSPDGTGGLGQPQH
TRBV5-6 TRBD1 ASSFAQGLYGYT
TRBV4-2 TRBD2 ASSQPSGRARANEQF
TRBV2 TRBD2 ASSLAGGLYEQY
TRBV30 - AWSGTLGAAYEQY
TRBV11-3 - ASSFTSGSSTDTQY
TRBV3-1/TRBV3-2 TRBD2 ASSQDWGRAGGV